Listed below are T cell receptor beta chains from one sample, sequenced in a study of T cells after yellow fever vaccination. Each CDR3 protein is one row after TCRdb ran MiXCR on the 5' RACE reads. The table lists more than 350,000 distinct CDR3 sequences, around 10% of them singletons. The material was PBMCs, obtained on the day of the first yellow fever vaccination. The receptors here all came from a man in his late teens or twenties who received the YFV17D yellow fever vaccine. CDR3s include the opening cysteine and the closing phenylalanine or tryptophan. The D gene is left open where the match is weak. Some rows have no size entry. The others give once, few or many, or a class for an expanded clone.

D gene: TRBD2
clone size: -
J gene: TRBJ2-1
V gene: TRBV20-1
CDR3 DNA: TGCAGTGCTAGAGTTGACGCGGCGGGGGGTCTCTACAATGAGCAGTTCTTC
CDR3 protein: CSARVDAAGGLYNEQFF

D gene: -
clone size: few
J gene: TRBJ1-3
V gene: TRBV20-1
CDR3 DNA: TGCAGTGCTAGAGATCCAGGGGTTGGAAACACCATATATTTT
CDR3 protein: CSARDPGVGNTIYF

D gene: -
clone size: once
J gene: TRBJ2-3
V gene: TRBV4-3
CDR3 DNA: TGCGCCAGCAGCCAAGGCTCGGGTCCGAGCACAGATACGCAGTATTTT
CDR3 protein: CASSQGSGPSTDTQYF

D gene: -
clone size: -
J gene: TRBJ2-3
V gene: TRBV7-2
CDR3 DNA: TGTGCCAGCAGCATGTACACAGATACGCAGTATTTT
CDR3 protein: CASSMYTDTQYF

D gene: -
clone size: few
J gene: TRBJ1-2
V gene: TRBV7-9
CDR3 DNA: TGTGCCAGCAGCTTGGCGGGGACACCCTATGGCTACACCTTC
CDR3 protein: CASSLAGTPYGYTF

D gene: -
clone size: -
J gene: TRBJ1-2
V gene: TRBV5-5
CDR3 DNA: TGTGCCAGCAGCGGGGATGGGGGCTACACCTTC
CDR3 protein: CASSGDGGYTF

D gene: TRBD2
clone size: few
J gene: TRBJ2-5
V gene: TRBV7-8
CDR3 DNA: TGTGCCAGCAGCTTAGCGGCGGGACTAGGAACCCAGTACTTC
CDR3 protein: CASSLAAGLGTQYF

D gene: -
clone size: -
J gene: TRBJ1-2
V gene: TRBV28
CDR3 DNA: TGTGCCAGCAGTTCTCCACTTGGGTCCTCCGGTAGGGGCTACACCTTC
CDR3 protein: CASSSPLGSSGRGYTF

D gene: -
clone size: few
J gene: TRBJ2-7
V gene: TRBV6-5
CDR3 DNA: TGTGCCAGCAGTTACTCGGAGGGAGGAGGCTACGAGCAGTACTTC
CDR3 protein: CASSYSEGGGYEQYF

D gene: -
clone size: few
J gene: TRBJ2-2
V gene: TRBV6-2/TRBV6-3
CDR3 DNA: TGTGCCAGCACTATCCCCAGGGGAGGCACCGGGGAGCTGTTTTTT
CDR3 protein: CASTIPRGGTGELFF

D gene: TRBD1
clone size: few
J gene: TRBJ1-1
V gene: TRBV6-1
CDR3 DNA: TGTGCCAGCAGGGATACAGGGGGCAACACTGAAGCTTTCTTT
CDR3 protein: CASRDTGGNTEAFF

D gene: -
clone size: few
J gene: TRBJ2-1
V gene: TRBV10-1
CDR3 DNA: TGCGCCAGCAGTGAAATTGGGGCAAAAGCCTACAATGAGCAGTTCTTC
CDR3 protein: CASSEIGAKAYNEQFF

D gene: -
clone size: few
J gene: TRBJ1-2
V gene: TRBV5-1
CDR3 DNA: TGCGCCAGCAGGACTGAGGGGCACCTCTATGGCTACACCTTC
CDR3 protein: CASRTEGHLYGYTF

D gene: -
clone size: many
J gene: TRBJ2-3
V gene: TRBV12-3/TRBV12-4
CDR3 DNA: TGTGCCAGCAGTAGGGGTACTAGCACAGATACGCAGTATTTT
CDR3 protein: CASSRGTSTDTQYF

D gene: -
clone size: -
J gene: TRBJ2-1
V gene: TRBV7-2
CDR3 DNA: TGTGCCAGCAGCTTAGTGGGGGGACACTCCTACAATGAGCAGTTCTTC
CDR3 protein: CASSLVGGHSYNEQFF

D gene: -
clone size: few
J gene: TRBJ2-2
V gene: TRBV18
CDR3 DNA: TGTGCCAGCTCACCAGATTCATACAACACCGGGGAGCTGTTTTTT
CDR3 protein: CASSPDSYNTGELFF

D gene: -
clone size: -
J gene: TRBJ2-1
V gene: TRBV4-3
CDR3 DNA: TGCGCCAGCAGCCCCCGGGACCGTAGGGGGAATGAGCAGTTCTTC
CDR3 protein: CASSPRDRRGNEQFF

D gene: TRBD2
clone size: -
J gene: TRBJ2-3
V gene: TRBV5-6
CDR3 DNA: TGTGCCAGCAGCCCGATAGCGGGCCGCACAGATACGCAGTATTTT
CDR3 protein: CASSPIAGRTDTQYF

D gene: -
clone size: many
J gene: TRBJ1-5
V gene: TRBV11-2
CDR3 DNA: TGTGCCAGCAGCTTAGATCGGGGTAATCAGCCCCAGCATTTT
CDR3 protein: CASSLDRGNQPQHF

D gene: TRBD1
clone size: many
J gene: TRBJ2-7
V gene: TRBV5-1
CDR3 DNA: TGCGCCAGCGGCACCTGGACAGGTAGCTCCTACGAGCAGTACTTC
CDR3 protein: CASGTWTGSSYEQYF

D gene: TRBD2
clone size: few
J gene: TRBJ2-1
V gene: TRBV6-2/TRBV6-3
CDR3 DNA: TGTGCCAGCAGTTACTCTCCTAGCGGGGGAACCAATGAGCAGTTCTTC
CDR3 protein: CASSYSPSGGTNEQFF

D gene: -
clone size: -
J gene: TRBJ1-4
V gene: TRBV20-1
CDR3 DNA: TGCAGTGCTAGAGATTATCTTAATGACGAAAAACTGTTTTTT
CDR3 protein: CSARDYLNDEKLFF

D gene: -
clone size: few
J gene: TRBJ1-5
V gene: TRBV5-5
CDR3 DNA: TGTGCCAGCAGCTCCCCGGGACCCGAGGAGCCCCAGCATTTT
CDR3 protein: CASSSPGPEEPQHF

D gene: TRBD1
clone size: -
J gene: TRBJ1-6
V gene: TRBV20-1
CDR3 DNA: TGCAGTGCTAGAGGGACAGGGCGTGATTCACCCCTCCACTTT
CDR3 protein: CSARGTGRDSPLHF

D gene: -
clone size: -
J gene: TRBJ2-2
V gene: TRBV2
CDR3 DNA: TGTGCCAGCAGCGTACTTGGAACAGGAGTTACCGGGGAGCTGTTTTTT
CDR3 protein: CASSVLGTGVTGELFF

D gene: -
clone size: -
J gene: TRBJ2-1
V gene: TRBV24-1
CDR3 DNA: TGTGCCACCAGTGACCCGGGGCACGGAGAGCAGTTCTTC
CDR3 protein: CATSDPGHGEQFF

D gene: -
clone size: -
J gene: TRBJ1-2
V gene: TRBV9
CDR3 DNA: TGTGCCAGCAGCACGGGGGCCGACGGCTACACCTTC
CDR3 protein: CASSTGADGYTF

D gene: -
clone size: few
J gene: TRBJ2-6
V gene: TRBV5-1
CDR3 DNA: TGCGCCAGCAGCTACCAGGAAGTTAGCTCTGGGGCCAACGTCCTGACTTTC
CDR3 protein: CASSYQEVSSGANVLTF

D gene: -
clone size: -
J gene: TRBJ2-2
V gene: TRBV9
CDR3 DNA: TGTGCCAGCAGCTCAAGGTCAGGGGAAACCGGGGAGCTGTTTTTT
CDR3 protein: CASSSRSGETGELFF

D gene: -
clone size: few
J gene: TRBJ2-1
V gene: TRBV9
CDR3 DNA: TGTGCCAGCAGCGTAGAGGGAGGGGGTTGGGATGAGCAGTTCTTC
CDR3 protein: CASSVEGGGWDEQFF

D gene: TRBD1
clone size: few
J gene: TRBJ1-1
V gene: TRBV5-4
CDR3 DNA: TGTGCCAGCAGCTTCCCGGGACAGGGGAACACTGAAGCTTTCTTT
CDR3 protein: CASSFPGQGNTEAFF

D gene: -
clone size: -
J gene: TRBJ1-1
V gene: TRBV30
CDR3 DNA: TGTGCCTGGACAGGGGTGAACACTGAAGCTTTCTTT
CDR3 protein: CAWTGVNTEAFF

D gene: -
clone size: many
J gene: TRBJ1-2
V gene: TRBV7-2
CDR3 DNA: TGTGCCAGCAGCTTAGCCAGGACAGACCTGTATGGCTACACCTTC
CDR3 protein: CASSLARTDLYGYTF

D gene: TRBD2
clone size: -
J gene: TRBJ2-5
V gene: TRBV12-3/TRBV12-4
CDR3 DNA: TGTGCCAGCAGTTTAAACACGGGGGGGCCGAAGACCCAGTACTTC
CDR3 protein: CASSLNTGGPKTQYF

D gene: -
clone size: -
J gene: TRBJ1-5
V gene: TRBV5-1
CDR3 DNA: TGCGCCAGCAGCCCCTCGGGGCTGGGACAGCCCCAGCATTTT
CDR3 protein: CASSPSGLGQPQHF

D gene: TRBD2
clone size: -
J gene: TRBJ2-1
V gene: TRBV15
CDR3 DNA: TGTGCCACCAGCAGAGAAAGCGGGGGGGCCGGCGAGCAGTTCTTC
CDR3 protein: CATSRESGGAGEQFF

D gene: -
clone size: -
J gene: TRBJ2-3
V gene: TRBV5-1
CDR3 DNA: TGCGCCAGCAGCTTAAGACAGATGGATACGCAGTATTTT
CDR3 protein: CASSLRQMDTQYF

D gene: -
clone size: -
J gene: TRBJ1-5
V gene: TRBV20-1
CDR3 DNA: TGCAGTGCGAGGCCCAATCATCAGCCCCAGCATTTT
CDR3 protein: CSARPNHQPQHF

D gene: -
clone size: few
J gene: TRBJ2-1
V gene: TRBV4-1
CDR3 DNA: TGCGCCAGCAGCCGGGGGCCTGAGCAGTTCTTC
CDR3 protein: CASSRGPEQFF

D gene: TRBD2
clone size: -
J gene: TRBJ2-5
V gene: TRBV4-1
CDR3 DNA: TGCGCCAGCAGCCAAGATACTAGCGGGGTAAACCAGTACTTC
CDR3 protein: CASSQDTSGVNQYF

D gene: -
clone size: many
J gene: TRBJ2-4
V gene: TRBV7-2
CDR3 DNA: TGTGCCAGCAGCAGATACATGGGAGCCAAAAACATTCAGTACTTC
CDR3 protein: CASSRYMGAKNIQYF

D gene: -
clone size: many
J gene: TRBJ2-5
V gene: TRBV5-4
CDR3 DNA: TGTGCCAGCAGCTTCCCAGGGATTCAAGAGACCCAGTACTTC
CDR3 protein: CASSFPGIQETQYF

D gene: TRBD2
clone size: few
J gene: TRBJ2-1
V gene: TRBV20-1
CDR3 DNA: TGCAGTACCGGTGGGCTCACACTAGCGGGGGGCACAAATGAGCAGTTCTTC
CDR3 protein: CSTGGLTLAGGTNEQFF

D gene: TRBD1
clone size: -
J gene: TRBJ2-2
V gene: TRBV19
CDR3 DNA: TGTGCCAGTAACAACAGGGGGCGCACCGGGGAGCTGTTTTTT
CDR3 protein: CASNNRGRTGELFF

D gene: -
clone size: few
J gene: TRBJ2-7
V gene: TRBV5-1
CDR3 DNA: TGCGCCAGCAATTCTCGCGACGAGCAGTACTTC
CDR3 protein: CASNSRDEQYF

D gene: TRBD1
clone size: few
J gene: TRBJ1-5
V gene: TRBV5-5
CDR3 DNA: TGTGCCAGCAGCCAGACTTCGGGACAGACACAGCCCCAGCATTTT
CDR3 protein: CASSQTSGQTQPQHF

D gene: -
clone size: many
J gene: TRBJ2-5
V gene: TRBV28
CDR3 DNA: TGTGCCAGCGCGCTAGTCCAAGAGACCCAGTACTTC
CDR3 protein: CASALVQETQYF

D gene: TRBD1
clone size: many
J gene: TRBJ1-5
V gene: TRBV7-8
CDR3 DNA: TGTGCCAGCAGCCTAGGGACAGGGGGCGTCGATCAGCCCCAGCATTTT
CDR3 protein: CASSLGTGGVDQPQHF

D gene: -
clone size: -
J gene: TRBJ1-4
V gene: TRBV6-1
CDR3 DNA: TGTGCCAGCAGAGCTCACGGATCCACTGAAAAACTGTTTTTT
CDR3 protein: CASRAHGSTEKLFF

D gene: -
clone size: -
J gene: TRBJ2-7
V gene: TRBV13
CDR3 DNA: TGTGCCAGCAGCTTAAGGGCGACAGGTTCCTACGAGCAGTACTTC
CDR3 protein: CASSLRATGSYEQYF

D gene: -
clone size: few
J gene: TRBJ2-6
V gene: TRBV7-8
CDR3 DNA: TGTGCCAGCAGCTTAGATTATGGTGGCGGGGCCAACGTCCTGACTTTC
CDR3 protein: CASSLDYGGGANVLTF